The clone carrying this T cell receptor beta chain was seen only once. This entry is derived from a study of cytotoxic CD8 clonotypes in ibrutinib-treated CLL. Data came from immunoSEQ multiplex PCR; TCRdb stores just in-frame clones and leaves some out. The table has approximately 25,000 clones, approximately 71% seen once. This CDR3 is built from 13 residues. From germline, CDR1 is SGHRS and CDR2 YFSETQ. Trimming stripped 7 bases from V and 0 bases from J, with 10 bases between. The sequencing used PBMCs, collected after 12 months of ibrutinib treatment. The sequence was collected from a human donor with chronic lymphocytic leukemia. V is TRBV5-1 and J is TRBJ1-1; possible D gene TRBD1, 5 bases. The CDR3 nucleotides are TGCGCCAGCCGTGACAGTATGAACACTGAAGCTTTCTTT. Its translation: CASRDSMNTEAFF.